A selection of T cell receptor beta chains follows, all from one sample in a study of T cell responses to AZD1222 COVID-19 vaccine. Data came from immunoSEQ multiplex PCR; TCRdb stores just in-frame clones and leaves some out. Of about 120,000 clones in the sample, more than 85% are singletons; the top ten hold 6.5% to 9%. This material consisted of peripheral blood, taken on day 0 of AZD1222 vaccination. These receptors came from an adult in good health. CDR3s include the opening cysteine and the closing phenylalanine or tryptophan. Each record gives: V gene, clone size, D gene, J gene, CDR3 protein, CDR3 DNA. A D gene is named only where the DNA matches it firmly. Not every row has a clone size; where given, it reads once, few, many or a size class.

v_call: TRBV9
clone_size: -
d_call: TRBD2
j_call: TRBJ2-1
cdr3_aa: CASSVVEREYDEQFF
cdr3_nt: TGTGCCAGCAGCGTAGTCGAGCGGGAGTACGATGAGCAGTTCTTC

v_call: TRBV9
clone_size: -
d_call: -
j_call: TRBJ2-2
cdr3_aa: CASSATGNLAGELFF
cdr3_nt: TGTGCCAGCAGCGCCACAGGGAATCTCGCCGGGGAGCTGTTTTTT

v_call: TRBV19
clone_size: many
d_call: -
j_call: TRBJ2-1
cdr3_aa: CASSRRDNEQFF
cdr3_nt: TGTGCCAGTAGTAGGAGGGACAATGAGCAGTTCTTC

v_call: TRBV12-3/TRBV12-4
clone_size: -
d_call: -
j_call: TRBJ1-5
cdr3_aa: CASSQDGSQPQHF
cdr3_nt: TGTGCCAGCAGTCAGGACGGAAGCCAGCCCCAGCATTTT

v_call: TRBV19
clone_size: -
d_call: TRBD2
j_call: TRBJ2-1
cdr3_aa: CASSPGTSAYNEQFF
cdr3_nt: TGTGCCAGTAGTCCCGGGACTAGCGCCTACAATGAGCAGTTCTTC

v_call: TRBV5-1
clone_size: -
d_call: -
j_call: TRBJ2-5
cdr3_aa: CASYRDGQETQYF
cdr3_nt: TGCGCCAGTTACCGGGACGGCCAAGAGACCCAGTACTTC

v_call: TRBV5-1
clone_size: -
d_call: -
j_call: TRBJ1-1
cdr3_aa: CASSLEDSLRGNTEAFF
cdr3_nt: TGCGCCAGCAGCTTGGAGGACAGCCTTAGAGGGAACACTGAAGCTTTCTTT

v_call: TRBV3-1/TRBV3-2
clone_size: -
d_call: TRBD2
j_call: TRBJ2-5
cdr3_aa: CASSPAGLAGRHF
cdr3_nt: TGTGCCAGCAGCCCAGCCGGACTAGCGGGGCGACACTTC

v_call: TRBV2
clone_size: -
d_call: -
j_call: TRBJ1-4
cdr3_aa: CASTGSRRGNEKLFF
cdr3_nt: TGTGCCAGCACAGGGTCCCGCCGGGGTAATGAAAAACTGTTTTTT

v_call: TRBV10-3
clone_size: once
d_call: TRBD1
j_call: TRBJ2-5
cdr3_aa: CAISEGQGGQETQYF
cdr3_nt: TGTGCCATCAGTGAGGGACAGGGAGGACAAGAGACCCAGTACTTC

v_call: TRBV6-5
clone_size: -
d_call: -
j_call: TRBJ2-3
cdr3_aa: CASSYLGTDFTDTQYF
cdr3_nt: TGTGCCAGCAGTTACCTTGGGACGGACTTCACAGATACGCAGTATTTT

v_call: TRBV28
clone_size: -
d_call: -
j_call: TRBJ1-6
cdr3_aa: CASSNRNYNSPLHF
cdr3_nt: TGTGCCAGCAGTAACAGGAACTATAATTCACCCCTCCACTTT

v_call: TRBV5-8
clone_size: -
d_call: -
j_call: TRBJ1-5
cdr3_aa: CASSFWGPLGNQPQHF
cdr3_nt: TGTGCCAGCAGCTTTTGGGGACCCCTGGGCAATCAGCCCCAGCATTTT

v_call: TRBV15
clone_size: once
d_call: -
j_call: TRBJ1-2
cdr3_aa: CATSSLNQGYTF
cdr3_nt: TGTGCCACCAGCTCCCTAAACCAGGGCTACACCTTC

v_call: TRBV2
clone_size: -
d_call: -
j_call: TRBJ1-1
cdr3_aa: CASSEHGVGTEAFF
cdr3_nt: TGTGCCAGCAGTGAGCACGGGGTAGGCACTGAAGCTTTCTTT

v_call: TRBV5-3
clone_size: -
d_call: TRBD1
j_call: TRBJ1-2
cdr3_aa: CARSSGQGWGYTF
cdr3_nt: TGTGCCAGAAGCTCCGGACAGGGTTGGGGCTACACCTTC

v_call: TRBV6-5
clone_size: -
d_call: TRBD1
j_call: TRBJ1-2
cdr3_aa: CASRDGGQGGGYTF
cdr3_nt: TGTGCCAGCAGAGACGGGGGACAGGGGGGTGGCTACACCTTC

v_call: TRBV2
clone_size: -
d_call: -
j_call: TRBJ1-2
cdr3_aa: CASRPGSNSYGYTF
cdr3_nt: TGTGCCAGCAGGCCGGGCTCCAACTCGTATGGCTACACCTTC

v_call: TRBV28
clone_size: -
d_call: -
j_call: TRBJ1-1
cdr3_aa: CASRSPALGSTEAFF
cdr3_nt: TGTGCCAGCAGGTCGCCTGCGTTAGGGAGCACTGAAGCTTTCTTT

v_call: TRBV4-1
clone_size: -
d_call: -
j_call: TRBJ1-1
cdr3_aa: CASSSTQTRDTEAFF
cdr3_nt: TGCGCCAGCAGCTCAACACAAACCCGGGACACTGAAGCTTTCTTT

v_call: TRBV10-3
clone_size: -
d_call: -
j_call: TRBJ1-2
cdr3_aa: CAISEAVYGYTF
cdr3_nt: TGTGCCATCAGTGAGGCGGTCTATGGCTACACCTTC

v_call: TRBV6-5
clone_size: -
d_call: -
j_call: TRBJ1-4
cdr3_aa: CASSPQGWQLFF
cdr3_nt: TGTGCCAGCAGCCCACAGGGTTGGCAACTGTTTTTT

v_call: TRBV3-1/TRBV3-2
clone_size: -
d_call: TRBD2
j_call: TRBJ2-5
cdr3_aa: CASSGALAAKETQYF
cdr3_nt: TGTGCCAGCAGCGGCGCACTAGCGGCTAAAGAGACCCAGTACTTC

v_call: TRBV30
clone_size: -
d_call: -
j_call: TRBJ2-7
cdr3_aa: CAWSVGDIYEQYF
cdr3_nt: TGTGCCTGGAGTGTAGGGGACATCTACGAGCAGTACTTC

v_call: TRBV9
clone_size: -
d_call: -
j_call: TRBJ1-3
cdr3_aa: CASSPGGTSGNTIYF
cdr3_nt: TGTGCCAGCAGCCCCGGCGGCACCTCTGGAAACACCATATATTTT

v_call: TRBV30
clone_size: -
d_call: -
j_call: TRBJ1-2
cdr3_aa: CAHRGVNGYGYTF
cdr3_nt: TGTGCCCACCGGGGGGTTAACGGCTATGGCTACACCTTC

v_call: TRBV11-1
clone_size: -
d_call: TRBD1
j_call: TRBJ2-7
cdr3_aa: CASSPPTGTYEQYF
cdr3_nt: TGTGCCAGCAGCCCTCCGACAGGGACCTACGAGCAGTACTTC

v_call: TRBV9
clone_size: once
d_call: -
j_call: TRBJ2-7
cdr3_aa: CASSAEDSPVYEQYF
cdr3_nt: TGTGCCAGCAGCGCTGAGGACAGCCCAGTCTACGAGCAGTACTTC

v_call: TRBV30
clone_size: -
d_call: -
j_call: TRBJ2-3
cdr3_aa: CAWGRDTQYF
cdr3_nt: TGTGCCTGGGGAAGGGATACGCAGTATTTT

v_call: TRBV2
clone_size: -
d_call: -
j_call: TRBJ1-5
cdr3_aa: CASSELPRSTVNQPQHF
cdr3_nt: TGTGCCAGCAGTGAACTCCCCAGGTCTACTGTCAATCAGCCCCAGCATTTT

v_call: TRBV4-2
clone_size: -
d_call: -
j_call: TRBJ1-2
cdr3_aa: CASSQEERAGLFRGYTF
cdr3_nt: TGTGCCAGCAGCCAAGAGGAAAGGGCAGGGCTTTTCCGGGGCTACACCTTC

v_call: TRBV29-1
clone_size: -
d_call: -
j_call: TRBJ2-7
cdr3_aa: CSGRTASYEQYF
cdr3_nt: TGCAGCGGCCGGACGGCCTCCTACGAGCAGTACTTC

v_call: TRBV2
clone_size: -
d_call: -
j_call: TRBJ2-2
cdr3_aa: CASTGRETGELFF
cdr3_nt: TGTGCCAGCACCGGGAGAGAAACCGGGGAGCTGTTTTTT

v_call: TRBV11-3
clone_size: -
d_call: TRBD1
j_call: TRBJ1-5
cdr3_aa: CASSLDLRTGFLSNQPQHF
cdr3_nt: TGTGCCAGCAGCTTAGATCTCCGGACAGGGTTCCTTAGCAATCAGCCCCAGCATTTT

v_call: TRBV28
clone_size: -
d_call: TRBD2
j_call: TRBJ2-1
cdr3_aa: CASSRRGSREEQFF
cdr3_nt: TGTGCCAGCAGCCGCCGCGGGAGCAGAGAGGAGCAGTTCTTC

v_call: TRBV6-5
clone_size: -
d_call: -
j_call: TRBJ1-1
cdr3_aa: CASSYLMNTEAFF
cdr3_nt: TGTGCCAGCAGTTACCTCATGAACACTGAAGCTTTCTTT

v_call: TRBV24-1
clone_size: -
d_call: -
j_call: TRBJ1-1
cdr3_aa: CATSDHRQVFPGEAFF
cdr3_nt: TGTGCCACCAGTGATCACCGACAGGTTTTTCCCGGGGAAGCTTTCTTT

v_call: TRBV12-3/TRBV12-4
clone_size: few
d_call: TRBD1
j_call: TRBJ1-1
cdr3_aa: CASSLTGDTEAFF
cdr3_nt: TGTGCCAGCAGTTTGACAGGGGACACTGAAGCTTTCTTT

v_call: TRBV28
clone_size: -
d_call: -
j_call: TRBJ2-1
cdr3_aa: CASSSIFDEQFF
cdr3_nt: TGTGCCAGCAGCTCAATTTTCGATGAGCAGTTCTTC

v_call: TRBV7-9
clone_size: -
d_call: -
j_call: TRBJ2-4
cdr3_aa: CASSSHSRAKNIQYF
cdr3_nt: TGTGCCAGCAGCTCCCACAGCCGAGCCAAAAACATTCAGTACTTC

v_call: TRBV7-9
clone_size: -
d_call: -
j_call: TRBJ1-2
cdr3_aa: CASSRDDGNYGYTF
cdr3_nt: TGTGCCAGCAGCCGCGATGACGGAAACTATGGCTACACCTTC

v_call: TRBV7-2
clone_size: -
d_call: -
j_call: TRBJ1-2
cdr3_aa: CASSPDRRGYGYTF
cdr3_nt: TGTGCCAGCAGCCCTGACAGGCGGGGGTATGGCTACACCTTC

v_call: TRBV19
clone_size: -
d_call: -
j_call: TRBJ1-2
cdr3_aa: CASSHRAGKSQDYGYTF
cdr3_nt: TGTGCCAGTAGCCATAGGGCAGGGAAGAGTCAGGACTATGGCTACACCTTC

v_call: TRBV6-1
clone_size: many
d_call: -
j_call: TRBJ2-5
cdr3_aa: CASSEGEAQETQYF
cdr3_nt: TGTGCCAGCAGTGAAGGGGAAGCCCAAGAGACCCAGTACTTC

v_call: TRBV25-1
clone_size: -
d_call: -
j_call: TRBJ1-2
cdr3_aa: CASSASVGSYGYTF
cdr3_nt: TGTGCCAGCAGTGCTTCAGTGGGGTCCTATGGCTACACCTTC

v_call: TRBV6-5
clone_size: -
d_call: -
j_call: TRBJ2-3
cdr3_aa: CAGKTTGSTDTQYF
cdr3_nt: TGTGCCGGCAAGACGACAGGTAGCACAGATACGCAGTATTTT

v_call: TRBV6-5
clone_size: once
d_call: -
j_call: TRBJ1-1
cdr3_aa: CASISQGRGNTEAFF
cdr3_nt: TGTGCCAGCATTAGTCAGGGGAGGGGAAACACTGAAGCTTTCTTT

v_call: TRBV6-5
clone_size: -
d_call: -
j_call: TRBJ2-5
cdr3_aa: CASSLQGLPTETQYF
cdr3_nt: TGTGCCAGCAGTTTGCAGGGCCTACCAACAGAGACCCAGTACTTC

v_call: TRBV28
clone_size: -
d_call: -
j_call: TRBJ2-1
cdr3_aa: CASSLLAPEQFF
cdr3_nt: TGTGCCAGCAGTTTACTAGCACCTGAGCAGTTCTTC

v_call: TRBV3-1/TRBV3-2
clone_size: -
d_call: TRBD1
j_call: TRBJ1-2
cdr3_aa: CASSQGRTGGGYTF
cdr3_nt: TGTGCCAGCAGCCAAGGGAGGACAGGCGGTGGCTACACCTTC

v_call: TRBV6-6
clone_size: -
d_call: -
j_call: TRBJ1-6
cdr3_aa: CASSGDNSPLHF
cdr3_nt: TGTGCCTCTTCCGGTGATAATTCACCCCTCCACTTT

v_call: TRBV6-5
clone_size: -
d_call: -
j_call: TRBJ2-1
cdr3_aa: CASSMKNEQFF
cdr3_nt: TGTGCCAGCAGTATGAAGAATGAGCAGTTCTTC

v_call: TRBV28
clone_size: once
d_call: TRBD1
j_call: TRBJ2-7
cdr3_aa: CASSLQGARYEQYF
cdr3_nt: TGTGCCAGCAGTTTACAGGGGGCGCGGTACGAGCAGTACTTC